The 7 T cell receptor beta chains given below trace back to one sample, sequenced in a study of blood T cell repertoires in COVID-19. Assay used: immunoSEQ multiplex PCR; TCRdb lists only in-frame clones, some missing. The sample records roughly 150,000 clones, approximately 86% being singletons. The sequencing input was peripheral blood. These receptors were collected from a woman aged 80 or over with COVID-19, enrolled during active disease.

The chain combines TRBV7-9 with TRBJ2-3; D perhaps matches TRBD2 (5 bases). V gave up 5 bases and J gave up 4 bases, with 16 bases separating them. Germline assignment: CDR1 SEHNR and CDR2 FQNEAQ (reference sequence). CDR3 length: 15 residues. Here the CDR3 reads CASSVVTGLADTQYF. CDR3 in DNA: TGTGCCAGCAGCGTCGTGACGGGATTAGCAGATACGCAGTATTTT.

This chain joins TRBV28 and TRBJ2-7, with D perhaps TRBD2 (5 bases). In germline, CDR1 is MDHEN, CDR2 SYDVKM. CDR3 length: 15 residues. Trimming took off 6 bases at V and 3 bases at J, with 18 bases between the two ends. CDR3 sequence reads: CASSTRGSTLYEQYF. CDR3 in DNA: TGTGCCAGCAGCACGAGAGGGAGCACCCTCTACGAGCAGTACTTC.

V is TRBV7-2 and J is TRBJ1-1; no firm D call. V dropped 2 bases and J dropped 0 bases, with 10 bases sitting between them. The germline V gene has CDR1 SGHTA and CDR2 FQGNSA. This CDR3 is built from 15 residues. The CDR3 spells CASSLQPQMNTEAFF. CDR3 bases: TGTGCCAGCAGCTTACAACCCCAGATGAACACTGAAGCTTTCTTT.

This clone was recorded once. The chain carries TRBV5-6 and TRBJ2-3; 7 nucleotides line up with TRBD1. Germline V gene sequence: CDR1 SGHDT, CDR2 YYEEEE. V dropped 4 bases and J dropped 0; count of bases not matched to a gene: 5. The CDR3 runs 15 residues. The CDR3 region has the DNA TGTGCCAGCAGCACGGGACAGACTAGCACAGATACGCAGTATTTT. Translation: CASSTGQTSTDTQYF.

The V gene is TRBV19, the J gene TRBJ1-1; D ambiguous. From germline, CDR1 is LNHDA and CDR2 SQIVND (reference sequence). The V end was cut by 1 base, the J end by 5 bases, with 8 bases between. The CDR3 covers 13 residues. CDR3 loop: CASSIGWRTEAFF. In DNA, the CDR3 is TGTGCCAGTAGTATAGGCTGGAGGACTGAAGCTTTCTTT.

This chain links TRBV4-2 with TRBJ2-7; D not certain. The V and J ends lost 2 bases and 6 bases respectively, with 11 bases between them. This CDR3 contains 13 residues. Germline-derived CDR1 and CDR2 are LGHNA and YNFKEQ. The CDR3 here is CASSQHQSGEQYF. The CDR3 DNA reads TGTGCCAGCAGCCAACACCAATCGGGCGAGCAGTACTTC.

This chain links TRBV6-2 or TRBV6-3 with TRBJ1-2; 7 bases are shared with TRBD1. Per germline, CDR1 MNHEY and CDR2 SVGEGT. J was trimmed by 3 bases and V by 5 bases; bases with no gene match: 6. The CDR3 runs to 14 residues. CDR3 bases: TGTGCCAGCAGTGACAGGGTTGAGGACTATGGCTACACCTTC. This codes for CASSDRVEDYGYTF.